Each of the 5 T cell receptor beta chains below was sequenced from the same sample in a study of T cells in Graves' hyperthyroidism and ophthalmopathy (dated by TCRdb to the late 2010s). The library was obtained by multiplex PCR. TCRdb names Illumina HiSeq 2000 as the instrument used. The TCR beta CDR3 regions were amplified from RNA transcripts. A first-round RT-PCR of the TCR CDR3 used the HTBI primer set with the Qiagen OneStep RT-PCR kit. Using fastp trimming at Q25 and MiXCR clonotype assembly, TCRdb reanalyzed the public sequencing data and kept in-frame beta chains. Rows with one shared CDR3 protein collapse into an entry with the most common genes and DNA. The sample includes about 560,000 distinct CDR3 sequences, with approximately 16% observed a single time. The ten biggest clones cover approximately 18% of the sample. Specimen: blood. These receptors were collected from a young woman with Graves' hyperthyroidism.

This clonotype was detected many times. V and J are TRBV5-1 and TRBJ1-4; a possible D gene is TRBD1 (6 bases). The CDR3 contains 14 residues. Germline V lookup: CDR1 SGHRS, CDR2 YFSETQ. The V gene lost 3 bases and the J gene lost 0 bases, with 6 bases spanning the gap. As DNA, the CDR3 is TGCGCCAGCAGCTGGACAGCAACTAATGAAAAACTGTTTTTT. Its translation is CASSWTATNEKLFF. Full variable domain (remainder filled in from reference TRBV5-1 and TRBJ1-4): KAGVTQTPRYLIKTRGQQVTLSCSPISGHRSVSWYQQTPGQGLQFLFEYFSETQRNKGNFPGRFSGRQFSNSRSEMNVSTLELGDSALYLCASSWTATNEKLFFGSGTQLSVL.

This clonotype was counted ten times or more. V and J are TRBV7-2 and TRBJ1-2; the D is unclear. The germline gives CDR1 SGHTA, CDR2 FQGNSA. This CDR3 has 17 residues. V lost 1 base to trimming and J lost 2 bases, with 17 bases between them. The DNA for the CDR3 is TGTGCCAGCAGCTTAGGGACTGTGGAGGTGGGGAACTATGGCTACACCTTC. Its protein is CASSLGTVEVGNYGYTF.

This clonotype was counted ten times or more. V is TRBV7-9 and J is TRBJ2-1, with 8 bases fitting TRBD2. The CDR3 spans 16 residues. V dropped 4 bases and J dropped 8; count of bases not matched to a gene: 13. Germline-derived CDR1 and CDR2 are SEHNR and FQNEAQ (reference sequence). The DNA for the CDR3 is TGTGCCAGCAGCTGGGGGGGGATAGCGGGAAGCCATGAGCAGTTCTTC. Its translation: CASSWGGIAGSHEQFF.

This chain joins TRBV6-1 and TRBJ1-2, with a possible D match to TRBD1 (6 bases). Trimming cost V 11 bases and J 7 bases, with 20 bases left between them. The CDR3 spans 13 residues. Germline CDR1 reads MNHNS; CDR2 reads SASEGT. The CDR3 bases are TGTGCCGCCACGGGGTCAGGGGCCTTTGGCTACACCTTC. Translation gives CAATGSGAFGYTF.

The rearrangement links TRBV7-8 to TRBJ1-2; TRBD1 agrees at 8 bases. V was pared by 5 bases and J by 8 bases, with 16 bases of the junction left unmatched. Germline CDR1 SGHVS, CDR2 FQNEAQ. This CDR3 comprises 16 residues. CDR3 DNA sequence: TGTGCCAGCAGCCCCGATTGGGCAGGGGGCGATGAAGGCTACACCTTC. Its translation is CASSPDWAGGDEGYTF.